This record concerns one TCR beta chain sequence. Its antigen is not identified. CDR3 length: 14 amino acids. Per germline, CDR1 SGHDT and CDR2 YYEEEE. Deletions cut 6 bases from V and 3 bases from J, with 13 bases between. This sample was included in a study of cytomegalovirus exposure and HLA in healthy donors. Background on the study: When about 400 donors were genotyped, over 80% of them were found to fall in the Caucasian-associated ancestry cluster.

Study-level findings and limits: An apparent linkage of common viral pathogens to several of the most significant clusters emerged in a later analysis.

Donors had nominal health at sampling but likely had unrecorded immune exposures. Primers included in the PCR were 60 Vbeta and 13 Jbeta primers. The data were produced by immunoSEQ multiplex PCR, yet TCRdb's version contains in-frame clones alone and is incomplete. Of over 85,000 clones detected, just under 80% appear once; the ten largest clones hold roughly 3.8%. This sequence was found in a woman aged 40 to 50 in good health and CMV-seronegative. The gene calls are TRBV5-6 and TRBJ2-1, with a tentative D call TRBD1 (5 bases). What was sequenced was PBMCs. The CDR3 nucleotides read TGTGCCAGCACCGACCCGACAGTCTACAATGAGCAGTTCTTC. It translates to CASTDPTVYNEQFF.